This section outlines one T cell receptor beta chain sequence together with its context. Its antigen is unidentified. One end of the junction varies from germline; a read error may be responsible. These data are taken from a study of vaccination and CD4 T cells after COVID-19. Oncomine TCR Beta short-read sequencing was applied to DNA from cultured CD4+ T cells. TCRdb re-derived calls from the PCR reads in MiXCR, one entry per CDR3 protein. The repertoire includes around 7,000 distinct CDR3 sequences, about 20% of them detected once, and 20% to 30% sits in the top ten. The length of the CDR3 is 15 residues. CDR1 SEHNR and CDR2 FQNEAQ come from the germline V gene (reference sequence). Described treatment: approximately nine-day PBMC culture with coronavirus spike peptide pools or control peptides (ViraFEST assay).

This sequence joins TRBV7-9 and TRBJ2-1; 10 bases are shared with TRBD2. This specimen consisted of CD4+ T cells from blood, cultured in vitro, obtained after SARS-CoV-2 vaccination. The sequence came from a human donor who had recovered from COVID-19. The CDR3 coding sequence is TGTGCCAGCAGCCTAGCGGGAGAGGTCTACAATGAGCAGTTCTTC. This sequence encodes CASSLAGEVYNEQFF. The complete variable domain, with remaining parts taken from reference TRBV7-9 and TRBJ2-1, reads DTGVSQNPRHKITKRGQNVTFRCDPISEHNRLYWYRQTLGQGPEFLTYFQNEAQLEKSRLLSDRFSAERPKGSFSTLEIQRTEQGDSAMYLCASSLAGEVYNEQFFGPGTRLTVL.